This T cell receptor beta chain is from a study of blood T cell repertoires in COVID-19. Original methodology: Amplification of reference gene primers provided the estimated nucleated cell counts. Data came from immunoSEQ multiplex PCR; TCRdb stores just in-frame clones and leaves some out. V, J and clone size are those of that table, while D and trimming were read from the DNA. The sample yields a few hundred thousand clones, roughly 84% seen once. Germline V gene sequence: CDR1 LNHDA, CDR2 SQIVND (reference sequence). This CDR3 contains 15 residues. J gave up 4 bases and V 1 base, and 7 bases lay outside the gene matches.

The sequencing sample was made of PBMCs or T cells enriched from blood (not recorded which). The source is a woman younger than 45 who had recovered from COVID-19. This chain connects TRBV19 to TRBJ2-7; 7 bases agree with TRBD1. CDR3 in amino acids: CASSIGGTAVYEQYF. CDR3 nucleotides: TGTGCCAGTAGTATAGGTGGGACAGCTGTATACGAGCAGTACTTC.